This T cell receptor (beta chain) is drawn from a study of T cell changes during pregnancy in multiple sclerosis. TCRdb's copy holds only in-frame clones and misses some; the assay was immunoSEQ multiplex PCR. Among approximately 40,000 clones listed, 85% to 95% were seen once. Looked up from germline, CDR1 is ENHRY and CDR2 is SYGVKD. The ends were cut back, 0 bases at V and 3 bases at J, with 14 bases in the middle. The CDR3 is 16 residues long. The sequencing input was peripheral blood. J is TRBJ1-1 and V is TRBV10-3; D may be TRBD1 (6 bases). The TCR comes from a female donor with multiple sclerosis, enrolled in a pregnancy study. The CDR3 here is CAISESSGGGYTEAFF. The CDR3 DNA reads as TGTGCCATCAGTGAGTCTTCTGGAGGGGGGTACACTGAAGCTTTCTTT.